This paragraph reports one TCR beta chain. The antigen is unknown. Profiling relied on immunoSEQ multiplex PCR, and the TCRdb table lists in-frame clones only, not all of them. Seen here are around 19,000 clones, about 73% observed once, and the top ten hold 30% to 40%. This entry is derived from a study of OX40 agonist ivuxolimab in advanced cancers. Study details: Of the patients, three showed partial responses, one with hepatocellular carcinoma and two with cutaneous melanoma.

Findings of the study overall: Expanded clones were, on average, more numerous in CD8+ T cells than in CD4+.

This clonotype was obtained from an adult with an advanced solid tumor such as melanoma, head and neck, liver or kidney cancer. This material consisted of CD4+ or CD8+ T cells sorted from blood, taken in a trial of the OX40 agonist ivuxolimab.

CDR3 bases: TGCGCCAGCAGTGAGGAACAGGAAATCGGCGAGCAGTACTTC. Its translation: CASSEEQEIGEQYF. The chain joins TRBV10-1 to TRBJ2-7, with a weak D call TRBD1 (5 bases). The length of the CDR3 is 14 residues. The germline V gene encodes CDR1 WNHNN and CDR2 SYGVQD (reference sequence). The ends were cut back, 2 bases at V and 6 bases at J, with 14 bases in the middle.